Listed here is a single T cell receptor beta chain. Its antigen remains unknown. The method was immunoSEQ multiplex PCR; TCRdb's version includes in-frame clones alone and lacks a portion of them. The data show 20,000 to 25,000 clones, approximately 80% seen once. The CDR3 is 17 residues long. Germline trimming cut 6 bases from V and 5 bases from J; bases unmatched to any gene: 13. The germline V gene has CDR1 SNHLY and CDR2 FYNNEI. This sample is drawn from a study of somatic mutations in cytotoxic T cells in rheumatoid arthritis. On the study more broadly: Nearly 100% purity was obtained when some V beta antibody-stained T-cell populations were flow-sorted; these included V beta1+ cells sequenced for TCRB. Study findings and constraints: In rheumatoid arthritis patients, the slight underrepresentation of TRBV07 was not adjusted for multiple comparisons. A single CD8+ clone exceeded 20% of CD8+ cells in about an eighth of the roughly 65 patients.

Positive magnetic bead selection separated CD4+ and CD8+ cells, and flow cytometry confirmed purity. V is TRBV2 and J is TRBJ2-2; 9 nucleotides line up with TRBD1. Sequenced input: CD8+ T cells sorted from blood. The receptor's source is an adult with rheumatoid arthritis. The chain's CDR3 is CASRSPQGAGGTGELFF. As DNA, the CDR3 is TGTGCCAGCAGGTCCCCACAGGGGGCCGGGGGGACCGGGGAGCTGTTTTTT.